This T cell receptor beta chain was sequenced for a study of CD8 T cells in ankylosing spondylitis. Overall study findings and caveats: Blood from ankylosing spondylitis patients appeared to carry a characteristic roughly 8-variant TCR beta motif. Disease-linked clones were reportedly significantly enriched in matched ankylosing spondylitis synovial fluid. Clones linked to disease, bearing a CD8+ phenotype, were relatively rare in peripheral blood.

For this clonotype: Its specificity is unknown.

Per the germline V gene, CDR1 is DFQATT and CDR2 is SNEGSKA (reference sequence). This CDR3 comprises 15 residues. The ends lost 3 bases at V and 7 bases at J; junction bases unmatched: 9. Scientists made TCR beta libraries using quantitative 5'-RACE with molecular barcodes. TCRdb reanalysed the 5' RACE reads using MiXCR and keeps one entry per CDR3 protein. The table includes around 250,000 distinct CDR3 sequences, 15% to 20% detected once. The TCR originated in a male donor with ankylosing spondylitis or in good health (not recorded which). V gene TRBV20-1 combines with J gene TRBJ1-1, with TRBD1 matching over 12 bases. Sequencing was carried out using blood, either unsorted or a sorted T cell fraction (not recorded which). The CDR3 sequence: CSASLGTGGEGEAFF. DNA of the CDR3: TGCAGTGCTAGCCTGGGGACAGGGGGCGAGGGTGAAGCTTTCTTT.